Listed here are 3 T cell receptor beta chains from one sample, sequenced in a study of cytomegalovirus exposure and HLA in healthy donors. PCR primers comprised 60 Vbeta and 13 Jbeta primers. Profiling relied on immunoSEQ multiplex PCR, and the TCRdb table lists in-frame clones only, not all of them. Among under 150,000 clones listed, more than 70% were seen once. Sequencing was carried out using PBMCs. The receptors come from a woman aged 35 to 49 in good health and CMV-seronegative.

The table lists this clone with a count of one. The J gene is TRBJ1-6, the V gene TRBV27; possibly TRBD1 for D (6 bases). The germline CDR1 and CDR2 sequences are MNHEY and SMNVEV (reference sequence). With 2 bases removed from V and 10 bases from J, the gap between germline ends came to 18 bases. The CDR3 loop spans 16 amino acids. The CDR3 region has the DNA TGTGCCAGCAGTTTAATCCCAGGGGTTTTAGGATCACCCCTCCACTTT. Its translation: CASSLIPGVLGSPLHF.

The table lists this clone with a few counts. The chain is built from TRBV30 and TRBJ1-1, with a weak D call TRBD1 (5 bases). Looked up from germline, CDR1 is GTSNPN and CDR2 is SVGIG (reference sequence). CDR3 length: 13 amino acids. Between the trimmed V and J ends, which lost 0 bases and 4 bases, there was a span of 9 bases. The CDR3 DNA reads TGTGCCTGGAGTGTGGGGCCCGGCACTGAAGCTTTCTTT. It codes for CAWSVGPGTEAFF. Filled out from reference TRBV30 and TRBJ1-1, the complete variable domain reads SQTIHQWPATLVQPVGSPLSLECTVEGTSNPNLYWYRQAAGRGLQLLFYSVGIGQISSEVPQNLSASRPQDRQFILSSKKLLLSDSGFYLCAWSVGPGTEAFFGQGTRLTVV.

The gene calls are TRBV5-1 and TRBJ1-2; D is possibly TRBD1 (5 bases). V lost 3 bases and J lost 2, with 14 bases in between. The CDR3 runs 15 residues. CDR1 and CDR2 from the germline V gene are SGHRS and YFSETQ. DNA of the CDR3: TGCGCCAGCAGCTACAACACGGGGGGGAACTATGGCTACACCTTC. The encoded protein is CASSYNTGGNYGYTF. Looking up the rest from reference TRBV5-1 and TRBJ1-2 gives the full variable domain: KAGVTQTPRYLIKTRGQQVTLSCSPISGHRSVSWYQQTPGQGLQFLFEYFSETQRNKGNFPGRFSGRQFSNSRSEMNVSTLELGDSALYLCASSYNTGGNYGYTFGSGTRLTVV.